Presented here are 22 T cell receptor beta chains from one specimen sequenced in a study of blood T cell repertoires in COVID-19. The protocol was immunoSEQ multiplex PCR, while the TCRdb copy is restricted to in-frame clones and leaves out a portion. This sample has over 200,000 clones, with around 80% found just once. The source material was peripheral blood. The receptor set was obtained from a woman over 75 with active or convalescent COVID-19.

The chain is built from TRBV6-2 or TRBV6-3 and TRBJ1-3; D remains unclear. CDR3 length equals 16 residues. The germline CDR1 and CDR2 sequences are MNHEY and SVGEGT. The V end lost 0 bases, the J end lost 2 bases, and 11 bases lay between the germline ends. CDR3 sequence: CASSYSSEATGNTIYF. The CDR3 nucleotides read TGTGCCAGCAGTTACTCTTCGGAAGCGACTGGAAACACCATATATTTT.

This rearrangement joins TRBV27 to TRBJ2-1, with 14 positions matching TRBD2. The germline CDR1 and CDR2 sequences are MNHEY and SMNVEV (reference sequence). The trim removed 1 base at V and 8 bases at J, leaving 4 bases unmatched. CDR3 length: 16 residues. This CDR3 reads CASSLFMGLAGDEQFF. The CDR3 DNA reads TGTGCCAGCAGTTTATTTATGGGACTAGCGGGAGATGAGCAGTTCTTC.

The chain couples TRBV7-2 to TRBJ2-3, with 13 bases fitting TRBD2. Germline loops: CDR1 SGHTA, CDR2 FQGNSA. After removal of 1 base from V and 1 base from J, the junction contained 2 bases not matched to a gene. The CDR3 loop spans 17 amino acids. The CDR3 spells CASSLGLAGGGTDTQYF. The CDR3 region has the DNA TGTGCCAGCAGCTTAGGACTAGCGGGAGGAGGCACAGATACGCAGTATTTT.

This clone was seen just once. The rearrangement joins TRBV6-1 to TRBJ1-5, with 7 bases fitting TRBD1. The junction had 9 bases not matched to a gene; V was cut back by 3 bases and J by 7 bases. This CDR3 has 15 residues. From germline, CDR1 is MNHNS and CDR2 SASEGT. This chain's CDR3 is CASSERDSSQQPQHF. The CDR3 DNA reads TGTGCCAGCAGTGAGAGGGACAGTTCTCAACAGCCCCAGCATTTT.

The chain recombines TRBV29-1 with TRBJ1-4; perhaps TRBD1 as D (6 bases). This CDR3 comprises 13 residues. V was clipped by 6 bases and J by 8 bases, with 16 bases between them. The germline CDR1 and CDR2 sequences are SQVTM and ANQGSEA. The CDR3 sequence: CSVGPGGQEKLFF. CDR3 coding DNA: TGCAGCGTCGGACCGGGGGGGCAGGAAAAACTGTTTTTT.

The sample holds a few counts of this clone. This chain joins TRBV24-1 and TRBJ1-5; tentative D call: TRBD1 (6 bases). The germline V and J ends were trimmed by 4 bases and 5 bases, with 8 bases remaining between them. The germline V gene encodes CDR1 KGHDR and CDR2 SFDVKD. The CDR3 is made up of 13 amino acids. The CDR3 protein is CATSDRTDQPQHF. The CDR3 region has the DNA TGTGCCACCAGTGACCGGACAGATCAGCCCCAGCATTTT.

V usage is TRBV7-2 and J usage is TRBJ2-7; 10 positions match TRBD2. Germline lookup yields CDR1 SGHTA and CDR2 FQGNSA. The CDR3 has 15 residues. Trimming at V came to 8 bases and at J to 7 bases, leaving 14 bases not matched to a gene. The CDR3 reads CASAQNLAGGGEQYF. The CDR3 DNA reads TGTGCCAGCGCCCAAAACTTAGCGGGAGGTGGAGAGCAGTACTTC. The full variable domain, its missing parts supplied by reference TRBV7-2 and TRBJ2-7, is GAGVSQSPSNKVTEKGKDVELRCDPISGHTALYWYRQSLGQGLEFLIYFQGNSAPDKSGLPSDRFSAERTGGSVSTLTIQRTQQEDSAVYLCASAQNLAGGGEQYFGPGTRLTVT.

This chain's CDR3 is CASSLRENQPQHF. CDR3 in DNA: TGTGCCAGCAGTTTGCGGGAAAATCAGCCCCAGCATTTT. The V and J genes are TRBV27 and TRBJ1-5; no clear D. The ends were cut back, 3 bases at V and 4 bases at J, with 7 bases in the middle. The CDR3 totals 13 residues. Germline V gene data show CDR1 as MNHEY and CDR2 as SMNVEV (reference sequence).

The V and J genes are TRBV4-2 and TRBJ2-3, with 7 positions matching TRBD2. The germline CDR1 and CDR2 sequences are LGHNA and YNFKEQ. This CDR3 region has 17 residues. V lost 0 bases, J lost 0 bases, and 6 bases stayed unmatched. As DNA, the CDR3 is TGTGCCAGCAGCCAAGATGTCAGCGGGGCTAGCACAGATACGCAGTATTTT. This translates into CASSQDVSGASTDTQYF.

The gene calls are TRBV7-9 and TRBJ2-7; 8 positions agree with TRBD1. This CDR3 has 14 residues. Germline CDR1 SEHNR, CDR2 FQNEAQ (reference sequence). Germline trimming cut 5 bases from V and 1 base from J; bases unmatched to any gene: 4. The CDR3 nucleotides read TGTGCCAGCAGCCCTCAGGGGGCTTCCTACGAGCAGTACTTC. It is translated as CASSPQGASYEQYF.

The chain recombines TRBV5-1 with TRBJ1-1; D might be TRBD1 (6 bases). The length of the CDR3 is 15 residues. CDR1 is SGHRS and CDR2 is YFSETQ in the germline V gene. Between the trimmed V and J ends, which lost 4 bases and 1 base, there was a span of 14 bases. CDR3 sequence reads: CASSQTTQGNTEAFF. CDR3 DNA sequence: TGCGCCAGCAGCCAAACAACACAGGGGAACACTGAAGCTTTCTTT.

The CDR3 spells CASRPNQGSYNEQFF. CDR3 coding DNA: TGTGCCAGCAGGCCCAACCAGGGGTCCTACAATGAGCAGTTCTTC. V and J are TRBV13 and TRBJ2-1, with D tentatively TRBD1 (6 bases). The CDR3 length is 15 residues. Trimming stripped 6 bases from V and 1 base from J, with 13 bases between. Germline CDR1 reads PRHDT; CDR2 reads FYEKMQ (reference sequence).

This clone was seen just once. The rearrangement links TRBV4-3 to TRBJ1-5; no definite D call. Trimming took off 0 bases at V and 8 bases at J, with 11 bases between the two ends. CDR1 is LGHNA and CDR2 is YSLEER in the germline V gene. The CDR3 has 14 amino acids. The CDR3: CASSQEIGREPQHF. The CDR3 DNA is TGCGCCAGCAGCCAAGAAATTGGGCGGGAGCCCCAGCATTTT.

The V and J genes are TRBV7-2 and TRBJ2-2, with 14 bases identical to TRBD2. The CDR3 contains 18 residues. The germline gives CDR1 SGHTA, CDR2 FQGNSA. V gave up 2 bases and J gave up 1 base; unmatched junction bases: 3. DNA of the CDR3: TGTGCCAGCAGCTTAAGACTAGCGGGGGGGTTGAACACCGGGGAGCTGTTTTTT. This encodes CASSLRLAGGLNTGELFF.

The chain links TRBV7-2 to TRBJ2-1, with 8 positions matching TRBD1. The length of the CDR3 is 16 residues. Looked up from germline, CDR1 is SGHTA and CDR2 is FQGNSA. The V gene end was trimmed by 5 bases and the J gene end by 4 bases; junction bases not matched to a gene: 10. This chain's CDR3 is CASSPTDRVGYNEQFF. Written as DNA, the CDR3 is TGTGCCAGCAGCCCCACGGACAGGGTTGGTTACAATGAGCAGTTCTTC. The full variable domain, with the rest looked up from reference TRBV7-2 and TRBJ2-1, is GAGVSQSPSNKVTEKGKDVELRCDPISGHTALYWYRQSLGQGLEFLIYFQGNSAPDKSGLPSDRFSAERTGGSVSTLTIQRTQQEDSAVYLCASSPTDRVGYNEQFFGPGTRLTVL.

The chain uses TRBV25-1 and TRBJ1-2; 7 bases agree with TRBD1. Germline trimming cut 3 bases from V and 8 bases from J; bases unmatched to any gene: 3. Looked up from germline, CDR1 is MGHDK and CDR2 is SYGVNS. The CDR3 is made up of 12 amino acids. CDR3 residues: CASSDDRVGYTF. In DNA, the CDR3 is TGTGCCAGCAGTGACGACAGGGTGGGCTACACCTTC.

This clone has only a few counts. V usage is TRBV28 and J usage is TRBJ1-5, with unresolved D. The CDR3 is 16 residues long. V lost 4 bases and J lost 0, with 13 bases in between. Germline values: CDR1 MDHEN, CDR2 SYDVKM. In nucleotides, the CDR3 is TGTGCCAGCAGTTCGTGGGTGACACATAGCAATCAGCCCCAGCATTTT. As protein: CASSSWVTHSNQPQHF.

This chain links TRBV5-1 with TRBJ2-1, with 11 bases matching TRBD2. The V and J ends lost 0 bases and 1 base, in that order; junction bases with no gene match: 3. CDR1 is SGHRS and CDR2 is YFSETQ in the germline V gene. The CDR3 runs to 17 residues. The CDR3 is CASSLVIAGGSYNEQFF. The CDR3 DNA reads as TGCGCCAGCAGCTTGGTAATAGCGGGAGGGTCCTACAATGAGCAGTTCTTC.

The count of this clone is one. The CDR3 region has the DNA TGCAGCGTTCGGCGGGGGCAAGAGACCCAGTACTTC. Encoded protein: CSVRRGQETQYF. The chain carries TRBV29-1 and TRBJ2-5, with 7 bases that match TRBD2. Germline-derived CDR1 and CDR2 are SQVTM and ANQGSEA. Germline trimming cut 5 bases from V and 2 bases from J; bases unmatched to any gene: 2. There are 12 residues in the CDR3. Combining the CDR3 with reference TRBV29-1 and TRBJ2-5 gives the whole variable domain SAVISQKPSRDICQRGTSLTIQCQVDSQVTMMFWYRQQPGQSLTLIATANQGSEATYESGFVIDKFPISRPNLTFSTLTVSNMSPEDSSIYLCSVRRGQETQYFGPGTRLLVL.

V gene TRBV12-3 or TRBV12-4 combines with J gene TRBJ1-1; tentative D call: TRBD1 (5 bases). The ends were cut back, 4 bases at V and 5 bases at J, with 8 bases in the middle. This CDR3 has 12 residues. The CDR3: CASSSRGTEAFF. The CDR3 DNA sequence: TGTGCCAGCAGTTCACGGGGGACTGAAGCTTTCTTT.

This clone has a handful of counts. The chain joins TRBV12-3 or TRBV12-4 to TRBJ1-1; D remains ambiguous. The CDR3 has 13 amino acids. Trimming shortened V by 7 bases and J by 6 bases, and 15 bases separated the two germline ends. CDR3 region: CASTEIPRAEAFF. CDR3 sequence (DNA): TGTGCCAGCACCGAGATCCCGAGGGCTGAAGCTTTCTTT.

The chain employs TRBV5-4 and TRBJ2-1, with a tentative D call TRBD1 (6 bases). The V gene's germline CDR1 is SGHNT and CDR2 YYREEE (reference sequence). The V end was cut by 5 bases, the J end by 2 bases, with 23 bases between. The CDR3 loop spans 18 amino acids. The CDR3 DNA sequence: TGTGCCAGCAGTAAAGGGGGACCCTTCCTCATAACCTACAATGAGCAGTTCTTC. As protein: CASSKGGPFLITYNEQFF.